The 5 T cell receptor beta chains in this list originate from one sample, sequenced in a study of shared clonotypes between healthy human individuals. Clones were sequenced by immunoSEQ multiplex PCR, and TCRdb holds only the in-frame ones, with some missing. In the table there are 950,000 to 1,300,000 clones, around 74% of which are singletons. Source material: memory CD4+ T cells sorted from blood. The subset: CD45RA-negative fraction. These TCRs come from a man aged 18 to 30 in good health.

The J gene is TRBJ2-1, the V gene TRBV18, with D maybe TRBD1 (7 bases). Germline V gene lookup returns CDR1 KGHSH and CDR2 LQKENI. The length of the CDR3 is 17 residues. V lost 1 base and J lost 5, with 18 bases in between. Here the CDR3 reads CASSPRPPEGANNEQFF. For the CDR3, the DNA is TGTGCCAGCTCACCACGGCCCCCGGAGGGGGCTAACAATGAGCAGTTCTTC.

The rearrangement links TRBV2 to TRBJ2-3; D is unclear. Trimming removed 5 bases from V and 5 bases from J, with 17 bases in between. The CDR3 totals 15 residues. The germline gives CDR1 SNHLY, CDR2 FYNNEI. The CDR3 DNA reads as TGTGCCAGCAGTCTACCTGACCCTGGGGTAGATACGCAGTATTTT. Its protein product is CASSLPDPGVDTQYF.

The chain couples TRBV6-5 to TRBJ2-3; 8 bases match TRBD2. Germline CDR1 reads MNHEY; CDR2 reads SVGAGI. With V trimmed by 6 bases and J by 0 bases, 5 bases remained unmatched. CDR3 length: 15 amino acids. CDR3 DNA sequence: TGTGCCAGCAGGGCCCGACTAGCGAGCACAGATACGCAGTATTTT. Translating gives CASRARLASTDTQYF.

The chain uses TRBV28 and TRBJ1-4; D remains ambiguous. Germline CDR1 MDHEN, CDR2 SYDVKM. This CDR3 comprises 17 residues. V was trimmed by 7 bases and J by 3 bases, leaving 21 bases between them. CDR3 region: CASKTHREISANEKLFF. The CDR3 bases are TGTGCCAGCAAAACCCACAGAGAGATTTCAGCTAATGAAAAACTGTTTTTT.

The chain carries TRBV9 and TRBJ1-1; D remains ambiguous. This CDR3 contains 15 residues. Between the trimmed V and J ends, which lost 0 bases and 1 base, there was a span of 10 bases. Germline values: CDR1 SGDLS, CDR2 YYNGEE. The CDR3 region is CASSVVRGGNTEAFF. In DNA, the CDR3 is TGTGCCAGCAGCGTAGTACGGGGTGGGAACACTGAAGCTTTCTTT.